The clone carrying this TCR beta chain occurred a few times. TCR beta CDR3 region amplification was performed from RNA transcripts. The TCR CDR3 was amplified in a first-round RT-PCR using the HTBI primer set. TCRdb independently ran MiXCR on the multiplex PCR reads; one entry per CDR3 protein. The repertoire holds some 600,000 distinct CDR3 sequences, about 45% seen once, with roughly 8.2% in the top ten. The sample comes from a study of T cells in Graves' hyperthyroidism and ophthalmopathy. There are 17 residues in the CDR3. The V end was cut by 6 bases, the J end by 5 bases, with 25 bases between. Germline-derived CDR1 and CDR2 are SNHLY and FYNNEI.

The clonotype was recovered from a young woman with Graves' hyperthyroidism. Sequences were obtained from peripheral blood or thyroid tissue (not recorded which). The J gene is TRBJ1-2, the V gene TRBV2; a possible D gene is TRBD1 (5 bases). The CDR3 reads CASSPSVGAAGIYGYTF. In DNA form, the CDR3 reads TGTGCCAGCAGCCCATCAGTCGGGGCAGCCGGAATTTATGGCTACACCTTC.